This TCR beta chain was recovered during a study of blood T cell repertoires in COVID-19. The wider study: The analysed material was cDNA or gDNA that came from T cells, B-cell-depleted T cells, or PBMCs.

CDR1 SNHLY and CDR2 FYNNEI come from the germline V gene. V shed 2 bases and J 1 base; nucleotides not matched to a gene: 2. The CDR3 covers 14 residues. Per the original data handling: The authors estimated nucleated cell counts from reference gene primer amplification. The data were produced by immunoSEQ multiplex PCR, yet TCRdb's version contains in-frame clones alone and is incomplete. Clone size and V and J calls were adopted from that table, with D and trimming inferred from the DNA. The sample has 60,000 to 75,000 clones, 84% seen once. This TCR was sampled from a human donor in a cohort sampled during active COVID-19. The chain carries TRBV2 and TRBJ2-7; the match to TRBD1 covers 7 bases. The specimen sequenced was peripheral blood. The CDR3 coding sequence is TGTGCCAGCAGTGAACAGGGGGAATCCTACGAGCAGTACTTC. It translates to CASSEQGESYEQYF.